These 8 T cell receptor beta chains originate from one sample sequenced in a study of cytomegalovirus exposure and HLA in healthy donors. The PCR had 60 Vbeta and 13 Jbeta primers. The table came from immunoSEQ multiplex PCR; TCRdb's copy has only in-frame clones and leaves some out. The sample shows some 190,000 clones, about 85% of them seen only once. The sample comprised PBMCs. These receptors were collected from a boy aged 2 to 9 in good health and CMV-seronegative.

V usage is TRBV14 and J usage is TRBJ1-5, with D possibly matching TRBD1 (6 bases). The germline V gene has CDR1 SGHDN and CDR2 FVKESK. The CDR3 extends over 18 amino acids. V gave up 1 base and J gave up 5 bases, with 21 bases separating them. The CDR3 protein is CASSQVCPGRGLHQPQHF. CDR3 nucleotides: TGTGCCAGCAGCCAAGTATGCCCAGGCAGGGGCCTTCATCAGCCCCAGCATTTT.

The V and J genes are TRBV27 and TRBJ2-6; D possibly corresponds to TRBD2 (5 bases). The V gene's germline CDR1 is MNHEY and CDR2 SMNVEV (reference sequence). V shed 8 bases and J shed 1 base, with 12 bases lying between them. The CDR3 length is 15 residues. DNA for the CDR3: TGTGCCAGCGGCCCGACGGGATCTGGGGCCAACGTCCTGACTTTC. It codes for CASGPTGSGANVLTF.

The chain recombines TRBV27 with TRBJ2-1; TRBD2 matches 7 bases. The CDR3 extends over 15 amino acids. The junction had 6 bases not matched to a gene; V was cut back by 3 bases and J by 4 bases. Germline values: CDR1 MNHEY, CDR2 SMNVEV (reference sequence). Written as DNA, the CDR3 is TGTGCCAGCAGTTTCGCGGGGGTCCTATACAATGAGCAGTTCTTC. Amino acid sequence: CASSFAGVLYNEQFF.

This clone has just a few counts. The chain couples TRBV7-3 to TRBJ2-3; 8 positions agree with TRBD1. J gave up 13 bases and V 2 bases, and 20 bases lay outside the gene matches. The germline CDR1 and CDR2 sequences are SGHTA and FQGTGA. This CDR3 is built from 17 residues. CDR3: CASSLVISPNRDRPKYF. CDR3 coding DNA: TGTGCCAGCAGCTTAGTCATTTCACCCAACCGGGACAGGCCCAAGTATTTT.

The chain carries TRBV5-1 and TRBJ2-7; maybe TRBD2 (5 bases). There are 13 residues in the CDR3. Germline V lookup: CDR1 SGHRS, CDR2 YFSETQ. V lost 4 bases, J lost 6 bases, and 14 bases lay in between. CDR3 DNA sequence: TGCGCCAGCAGCCTAAGCGGTGAGGCCGAGCAGTACGTC. Translated: CASSLSGEAEQYV.

The V call is TRBV11-2, the J call TRBJ2-2; no clear D gene. Trimming left V 6 bases short and J 1 base short, with 9 bases between. The CDR3 covers 14 residues. Germline V gene data show CDR1 as SGHAT and CDR2 as FQNNGV. The CDR3 sequence: CASSRVRNTGELFF. As DNA, the CDR3 is TGTGCCAGCAGTCGAGTCCGGAACACCGGGGAGCTGTTTTTT.

The CDR3 nucleotides are TGTGCCAGCAGTTCCTCGGGGCGGGGGGTCCAAGAGACCCAGTACTTC. This translates into CASSSSGRGVQETQYF. V usage is TRBV28 and J usage is TRBJ2-5; TRBD2 agrees at 8 bases. Trimming took 4 bases from V and 1 from J; bases not matched to a gene: 8. CDR1 and CDR2 (germline): MDHEN, SYDVKM. This CDR3 is built from 16 residues.

V and J are TRBV2 and TRBJ2-3, with 8 bases identical to TRBD1. Germline CDR1 is SNHLY and CDR2 is FYNNEI. V shed 5 bases, J shed 4 bases, and the junction held 8 bases outside the gene matches. This CDR3 spans 15 amino acids. Here the CDR3 reads CASSKDRALPDTQYF. CDR3 in DNA: TGTGCCAGCAGTAAGGACAGGGCCCTCCCAGATACGCAGTATTTT. The full variable domain, rest sourced from reference TRBV2 and TRBJ2-3, is EPEVTQTPSHQVTQMGQEVILRCVPISNHLYFYWYRQILGQKVEFLVSFYNNEISEKSEIFDDQFSVERPDGSNFTLKIRSTKLEDSAMYFCASSKDRALPDTQYFGPGTRLTVL.